The TCR beta chain described here comes from a study of shared clonotypes between healthy human individuals. The repertoire was sequenced with immunoSEQ multiplex PCR; TCRdb's copy has only in-frame clones and lacks some. The sample shows 2 million to 3 million clones, over 85% of them seen only once. CDR3 length: 13 amino acids. Per germline, CDR1 MNHEY and CDR2 SVGAGI. The germline V and J ends were trimmed by 2 bases and 7 bases, with 11 bases remaining between them. The chain links TRBV6-5 to TRBJ1-2; perhaps TRBD1 as D (5 bases). Material for sequencing was naive CD4+ T cells from PBMCs. Subset of the sample: CD45RA+ positively selected. The TCR sequence derives from a man in his late teens or twenties in good health. Some clones in this sample may be carry-over from other donors' samples. The CDR3 is CASSYGGVVGYTF. The CDR3 DNA reads TGTGCCAGCAGTTACGGAGGGGTCGTTGGCTACACCTTC.